A single sample gave rise to the 20 T cell receptor beta chains below, sequenced in a study of T-cell memory formation after mild COVID-19. MiXCR, applied by TCRdb to the 5' RACE reads, yields one record per CDR3 protein. Among 380,000 or so distinct CDR3 sequences listed, about an eighth were seen once. Sequencing was performed on PBMCs or a T cell subset sorted from them (not recorded which). Receptors were obtained from a man between 18 and 29 years old who had mild COVID-19 (a few samples of this study predate the infection). Cell type and time point are not known.

J is TRBJ2-7 and V is TRBV15, with 10 bases fitting TRBD1. V shed 3 bases and J 4 bases; nucleotides not matched to a gene: 0. This CDR3 has 13 residues. Germline CDR1 is LNHNV and CDR2 is YYDKDF (reference sequence). CDR3: CATSRDRGYEQYV. DNA of the CDR3: TGTGCCACCAGCAGGGACAGGGGGTACGAGCAGTACGTC.

This chain links TRBV18 with TRBJ1-1; no clear D gene. CDR1 KGHSH and CDR2 LQKENI come from the germline V gene. V was clipped by 1 base and J by 1 base, with 13 bases between them. The length of the CDR3 is 16 residues. Written as DNA, the CDR3 is TGTGCCAGCTCACCACTATTCCCCGGCGGGAACACTGAAGCTTTCTTT. It codes for CASSPLFPGGNTEAFF.

The chain has TRBV4-3 and TRBJ2-7; 13 bases map to TRBD2. Germline CDR1 LGHNA, CDR2 YSLEER. V trimming: 1 base; J trimming: 12 bases; junction bases outside the gene matches: 15. CDR3 length equals 17 residues. DNA of the CDR3: TGCGCCAGCAGCCAAGGCGTAGGGCCAGGACTAGCGGGGGAGGCGTACTTC. Translating it yields CASSQGVGPGLAGEAYF.

This clonotype was seen repeatedly, ten times or more. The chain couples TRBV7-8 to TRBJ2-2; D gene uncertain. Trimming took 4 bases from V and 2 from J, leaving 5 bases between them. The germline V gene has CDR1 SGHVS and CDR2 FQNEAQ. The CDR3 contains 13 residues. The CDR3 here is CASSSSNTGELFF. In DNA form, the CDR3 reads TGTGCCAGCAGCTCCAGCAACACCGGGGAGCTGTTTTTT. Using reference TRBV7-8 and TRBJ2-2 for the parts outside the CDR3, the full variable domain is GAGVSQSPRYKVAKRGQDVALRCDPISGHVSLFWYQQALGQGPEFLTYFQNEAQLDKSGLPSDRFFAERPEGSVSTLKIQRTQQEDSAVYLCASSSSNTGELFFGEGSRLTVL.

There are many counts of this clonotype. Here the CDR3 reads CASSFYQKSETQYF. CDR3 DNA sequence: TGTGCCAGCAGTTTTTATCAGAAGTCAGAGACCCAGTACTTC. The chain has TRBV12-3 or TRBV12-4 and TRBJ2-5; no clear D. Trimming took off 3 bases at V and 4 bases at J, with 12 bases between the two ends. This CDR3 contains 14 residues.

This clonotype has only a few counts. This chain links TRBV4-3 with TRBJ2-7, with 9 nucleotides matching TRBD1. J gave up 2 bases and V 1 base, and 6 bases lay outside the gene matches. This CDR3 comprises 16 residues. Germline CDR1 and CDR2: LGHNA and YSLEER. The CDR3 spells CASSQVGQGRTYEQYF. In DNA form, the CDR3 reads TGCGCCAGCAGCCAAGTGGGACAGGGACGAACCTACGAGCAGTACTTC.

Many counts were recorded for this clonotype. This sequence joins TRBV6-5 and TRBJ1-1; 11 nucleotides agree with TRBD1. This CDR3 has 12 residues. CDR1 MNHEY and CDR2 SVGAGI come from the germline V gene. J lost 4 bases, V lost 8 bases, and 0 bases had no gene match. CDR3 DNA sequence: TGTGCCAGCGGGACAGGGGGCACTGAAGCTTTCTTT. Translating gives CASGTGGTEAFF.

CDR3 in amino acids: CATSSGRDQETQYF. CDR3 in DNA: TGTGCCACCAGCAGCGGACGGGACCAAGAGACCCAGTACTTC. The V gene is TRBV15, the J gene TRBJ2-5; D is unresolved. This CDR3 has 14 amino acids. Trimming cost V 3 bases and J 0 bases, with 8 bases left between them. CDR1 LNHNV and CDR2 YYDKDF come from the germline V gene (reference sequence).

The rearrangement links TRBV2 to TRBJ1-5, with D possibly being TRBD1 (5 bases). Germline values: CDR1 SNHLY, CDR2 FYNNEI. V lost 6 bases and J 0 bases, leaving 12 bases between the germline ends. The CDR3 has 15 amino acids. CDR3 protein: CASRAQDLSNQPQHF. As DNA, the CDR3 is TGTGCCAGCAGGGCACAGGATCTTAGCAATCAGCCCCAGCATTTT.

There are a few counts of this clonotype. This rearrangement joins TRBV29-1 to TRBJ2-1; 16 bases are a match to TRBD2. V shed 7 bases, J shed 9 bases, and the junction held 6 bases outside the gene matches. CDR1 is SQVTM and CDR2 is ANQGSEA in the germline V gene. There are 14 residues in the CDR3. The CDR3 is CSASGTSGGGEQFF. The CDR3 DNA reads as TGCAGCGCCTCCGGGACTAGCGGGGGGGGTGAGCAGTTCTTC.

A few counts support this clonotype. The chain couples TRBV5-6 to TRBJ2-2; D not certain. The CDR3 is made up of 12 amino acids. Trimming pared 4 bases from V and 5 bases from J, leaving 6 bases between. Germline CDR1 reads SGHDT; CDR2 reads YYEEEE. As DNA, the CDR3 is TGTGCCAGCAGCGGCCTGACCGGGGAGCTGTTTTTT. Translation: CASSGLTGELFF. The full variable domain, rest sourced from reference TRBV5-6 and TRBJ2-2, is DAGVTQSPTHLIKTRGQQVTLRCSPKSGHDTVSWYQQALGQGPQFIFQYYEEEERQRGNFPDRFSGHQFPNYSSELNVNALLLGDSALYLCASSGLTGELFFGEGSRLTVL.

This clonotype has only a few counts. V gene TRBV4-1 combines with J gene TRBJ2-5; D uncertain. The CDR3 has 14 residues. V was pared by 0 bases and J by 2 bases, with 7 bases between. CDR1 and CDR2 (germline): MGHRA, YSYEKL. The CDR3 sequence: CASSQDLVQETQYF. The DNA of the CDR3 is TGCGCCAGCAGCCAAGACCTAGTGCAAGAGACCCAGTACTTC.

V and J are TRBV2 and TRBJ2-3; 7 bases agree with TRBD2. Looked up from germline, CDR1 is SNHLY and CDR2 is FYNNEI. With V trimmed by 6 bases and J by 5 bases, 17 bases remained unmatched. The CDR3 is made up of 17 amino acids. CDR3 in DNA: TGTGCCAGCAGCCACGAGAGTTCGGCGGGGGTGAAAGATACGCAGTATTTT. Its protein is CASSHESSAGVKDTQYF.

The rearrangement links TRBV5-1 to TRBJ2-3, with D tentatively TRBD1 or TRBD2 (5 bases each). The CDR3 loop spans 14 amino acids. V was cut by 4 bases and J by 4 bases, with 13 bases left in between. The germline CDR1 and CDR2 sequences are SGHRS and YFSETQ. The CDR3 is CASSLGPAPDTQYF. CDR3 DNA sequence: TGCGCCAGCAGCCTGGGACCAGCCCCAGATACGCAGTATTTT. The variable domain in full, with the rest retrieved from reference TRBV5-1 and TRBJ2-3, is KAGVTQTPRYLIKTRGQQVTLSCSPISGHRSVSWYQQTPGQGLQFLFEYFSETQRNKGNFPGRFSGRQFSNSRSEMNVSTLELGDSALYLCASSLGPAPDTQYFGPGTRLTVL.

The V and J genes are TRBV2 and TRBJ1-1; 7 bases fit TRBD1. This CDR3 region has 13 residues. V shed 6 bases, J shed 6 bases, and the junction held 7 bases outside the gene matches. From germline, CDR1 is SNHLY and CDR2 FYNNEI. Written as DNA, the CDR3 is TGTGCCAGCAGGCGTGGACAGGTCCCTGAAGCTTTCTTT. Translation gives CASRRGQVPEAFF.

The gene calls are TRBV20-1 and TRBJ2-7, with TRBD2 matching 10 bases. V shed 5 bases, J shed 4 bases, and the junction held 8 bases outside the gene matches. Germline CDR1 reads DFQATT; CDR2 reads SNEGSKA (reference sequence). There are 14 residues in the CDR3. The CDR3 nucleotides read TGCAGTGCTCTGTCGGCTAGCGGGGGTTACGAGCAGTACTTC. This codes for CSALSASGGYEQYF.

J is TRBJ2-1 and V is TRBV6-5, with 9 bases matching TRBD1. The germline V gene has CDR1 MNHEY and CDR2 SVGAGI. The junction had 5 bases not matched to a gene; V was cut back by 2 bases and J by 9 bases. This CDR3 has 14 amino acids. The CDR3 loop is CASSYGTGTGEQFF. CDR3 coding DNA: TGTGCCAGCAGTTACGGGACAGGGACTGGTGAGCAGTTCTTC.

The V call is TRBV4-3, the J call TRBJ2-1; 9 bases line up with TRBD2. This CDR3 has 17 amino acids. The V gene's germline CDR1 is LGHNA and CDR2 YSLEER. J lost 5 bases, V lost 4 bases, and 12 bases had no gene match. The CDR3 DNA reads TGCGCCAGCAGCCTAAATGGCGGGGGGGCCGGCGACAATGAGCAGTTCTTC. This translates into CASSLNGGGAGDNEQFF.

A few counts support this clonotype. As DNA, the CDR3 is TGTGCCAGCAGCCTTAAGTGGGGTGATTCACCCCTCCACTTT. Translation gives CASSLKWGDSPLHF. The V call is TRBV7-6, the J call TRBJ1-6, with unresolved D. CDR1 is SGHVS, CDR2 FNYEAQ, per germline. The ends were cut back, 5 bases at V and 8 bases at J, with 13 bases in the middle. The CDR3 runs 14 residues. Filled out from reference TRBV7-6 and TRBJ1-6, the complete variable domain reads GAGVSQSPRYKVTKRGQDVALRCDPISGHVSLYWYRQALGQGPEFLTYFNYEAQQDKSGLPNDRFSAERPEGSISTLTIQRTEQRDSAMYRCASSLKWGDSPLHFGNGTRLTVT.

This clonotype was picked up many times. This rearrangement joins TRBV12-3 or TRBV12-4 to TRBJ1-1, with D uncertain. V was clipped by 7 bases and J by 11 bases, with 23 bases between them. This CDR3 spans 14 amino acids. In nucleotides, the CDR3 is TGTGCCAGCACAGAGCTGACTAGCAACAGAGTGGCTTTCTTT. This codes for CASTELTSNRVAFF.